A single T cell receptor beta chain is shown here with its context. Trimming removed 6 bases at V and 6 bases at J, with 14 bases between. Germline loops: CDR1 LNHDA, CDR2 SQIVND (reference sequence). The CDR3 has 13 amino acids. Produced via immunoSEQ multiplex PCR; TCRdb's table is partial and in-frame only. The sample includes about 210,000 clones, about 88% of them seen just once. This entry belongs to a study of blood T cell repertoires in COVID-19. As for the study in general: COVID-19 samples collected from the United States, Italy and Spain covered acute and convalescent phases. Nucleic acid was either cDNA or gDNA, and it came from T cells, B-cell-depleted T cells, or PBMCs.

This chain links TRBV19 with TRBJ1-1; D is uncertain. The material sequenced was peripheral blood. The source is a man aged 40-49 years with acute or convalescent COVID-19. Written as DNA, the CDR3 is TGTGCCAGTAGGTCTACGGGCGGGGCTGAAGCTTTCTTT. Translating it yields CASRSTGGAEAFF. The variable domain in full, with the rest retrieved from reference TRBV19 and TRBJ1-1, is DGGITQSPKYLFRKEGQNVTLSCEQNLNHDAMYWYRQDPGQGLRLIYYSQIVNDFQKGDIAEGYSVSREKKESFPLTVTSAQKNPTAFYLCASRSTGGAEAFFGQGTRLTVV.